This TCR beta chain derives from a study of T cells in Graves' hyperthyroidism and ophthalmopathy. The TCR beta CDR3 regions underwent amplification using RNA transcripts as the source. The TCR CDR3 first-round RT-PCR relied on the HTBI primer set. Via MiXCR, TCRdb re-called the multiplex PCR reads, giving one row per CDR3 protein. This table has about 210,000 distinct CDR3 sequences, 17% appearing once. V lost 4 bases, J lost 5 bases, and 9 bases stayed unmatched. The CDR3 runs to 15 residues. Germline V gene lookup returns CDR1 SGHRS and CDR2 YFSETQ. The rearrangement links TRBV5-1 to TRBJ2-5, with TRBD1 identical over 9 bases. The source is a man in his fifties with Graves' hyperthyroidism. The sample taken for sequencing was blood. CDR3 protein: CASSATGGNRETQYF. In nucleotides, the CDR3 is TGCGCCAGCAGCGCAACAGGGGGCAATCGGGAGACCCAGTACTTC.